These 28 T cell receptor beta chains share one sample of origin, sequenced in a study of T cells in Graves' hyperthyroidism and ophthalmopathy. Amplified TCR beta CDR3 regions came from RNA transcripts. In the first-round RT-PCR of the TCR CDR3, the HTBI primer set was used. One entry per CDR3 protein, called by TCRdb with MiXCR from the multiplex PCR reads. The sample has around 400,000 distinct CDR3 sequences; approximately 25% are singletons. Source material: blood. The receptors were sampled from a man aged 50-59 years with Graves' hyperthyroidism.

This clonotype was counted between two and nine times. V gene TRBV12-3 or TRBV12-4 combines with J gene TRBJ2-2; possible D gene TRBD2, 5 bases. This CDR3 has 14 residues. V was trimmed by 5 bases and J by 6 bases, leaving 13 bases between them. CDR3 coding DNA: TGTGCCAGCAGTCCACGCAACGGGGCCGGGGAGCTGTTTTTT. Amino acid sequence: CASSPRNGAGELFF.

At least ten counts were recorded for this clonotype. This sequence joins TRBV10-3 and TRBJ2-5, with TRBD1 matching 8 bases. The CDR3 spans 13 residues. CDR1 is ENHRY and CDR2 is SYGVKD in the germline V gene. V lost 4 bases and J lost 3; bases outside the gene matches: 1. The CDR3 region has the DNA TGTGCCATCAGTGCAGGGGGCGAAGAGACCCAGTACTTC. Protein product: CAISAGGEETQYF.

Only a few counts were recorded for this clonotype. This chain links TRBV10-3 with TRBJ1-2, with 7 bases identical to TRBD1. This CDR3 is built from 13 residues. V lost 3 bases to trimming and J lost 6 bases; unmatched junction nucleotides: 4. The V gene's germline CDR1 is ENHRY and CDR2 SYGVKD. CDR3 nucleotides: TGTGCCATCAGTGACCCCAGGGGGGATGGCTACACCTTC. Its translation is CAISDPRGDGYTF.

With respect to this clonotype: A read error may explain this, as a much larger clone is one base away. V gene TRBV28 combines with J gene TRBJ2-1; TRBD2 aligns across 12 bases. The CDR3 totals 14 residues. Trimming removed 5 bases from V and 12 bases from J; junction bases left unmatched: 8. CDR1 and CDR2 (germline): MDHEN, SYDVKM. The CDR3 nucleotides are TGTGCCAGCAGTGAGGGACTAGCGGGCCATGGGCAGTTCTTC. The encoded protein is CASSEGLAGHGQFF.

This chain links TRBV5-1 with TRBJ2-6; D gene unclear. The CDR3 covers 18 residues. V was trimmed by 0 bases and J by 1 base, leaving 14 bases between them. Germline V gene lookup returns CDR1 SGHRS and CDR2 YFSETQ. CDR3 loop: CASSLASGRISGANVLTF. The CDR3 nucleotides are TGCGCCAGCAGCTTGGCCTCCGGACGGATATCTGGGGCCAACGTCCTGACTTTC.

This clonotype was observed many times. The chain couples TRBV27 to TRBJ2-1; TRBD2 agrees at 15 bases. CDR1 MNHEY and CDR2 SMNVEV come from the germline V gene (reference sequence). CDR3 length: 18 amino acids. Losses at the gene ends were 4 bases for V and 7 bases for J; bases not matched to a gene: 11. The CDR3 DNA is TGTGCCAGCAGTTCGACTACCGGGACTAGCGGGAGGTGGAATGAGCAGTTCTTC. Its translation is CASSSTTGTSGRWNEQFF.

This clonotype occurred many times. The J gene is TRBJ2-5, the V gene TRBV28, with D hard to call. The V and J ends lost 2 bases and 4 bases respectively, with 5 bases between them. This CDR3 has 12 residues. Germline CDR1 MDHEN, CDR2 SYDVKM. CDR3 residues: CASSLLRETQYF. CDR3 in DNA: TGTGCCAGCAGTTTACTTAGAGAGACCCAGTACTTC.

This clonotype appeared a few times. The chain recombines TRBV20-1 with TRBJ1-2; D gene uncertain. V lost 0 bases to trimming and J lost 1 base, with 9 bases between them. The germline gives CDR1 DFQATT, CDR2 SNEGSKA (reference sequence). The CDR3 consists of 14 residues. CDR3 residues: CSARDRSYNYGYTF. Written as DNA, the CDR3 is TGCAGTGCTAGAGACAGATCCTATAACTATGGCTACACCTTC.

A remark on this clonotype: Possible read error: a much larger clone is one base away. The V and J genes are TRBV20-1 and TRBJ2-1, with 8 bases aligning to TRBD1. Germline CDR1 reads DFQATT; CDR2 reads SNEGSKA (reference sequence). This CDR3 comprises 13 residues. CDR3 sequence reads: CSASKQGAREQCF. The CDR3, as DNA: TGCAGTGCTAGCAAGCAGGGGGCGCGAGAGCAGTGCTTC.

V usage is TRBV25-1 and J usage is TRBJ1-6, with D hard to call. The V end was cut by 8 bases, the J end by 6 bases, with 8 bases between. CDR1 is MGHDK, CDR2 SYGVNS, per germline. This CDR3 is 12 amino acids long. DNA for the CDR3: TGTGCCAGCTCGGTAACTAATTCACCCCTCCACTTT. Amino acids: CASSVTNSPLHF.

A remark on this clonotype: The junction and the germline gene differ at one end; a read error may be behind it. The chain recombines TRBV12-3 or TRBV12-4 with TRBJ2-7; D is unresolved. This CDR3 region has 13 residues. CDR3 sequence reads: CASSLAPAYEQHF. The CDR3 nucleotides read TGTGCCAGCAGTTTGGCCCCCGCCTACGAGCAGCACTTC.

The chain recombines TRBV9 with TRBJ2-7; D ambiguous. The CDR3 spans 13 residues. The V end was cut by 0 bases, the J end by 2 bases, with 6 bases between. Germline V gene lookup returns CDR1 SGDLS and CDR2 YYNGEE. This CDR3 is CASSVAPAYEQYF. DNA of the CDR3: TGTGCCAGCAGCGTAGCCCCAGCCTACGAGCAGTACTTC. The full variable domain, rest sourced from reference TRBV9 and TRBJ2-7, is DSGVTQTPKHLITATGQRVTLRCSPRSGDLSVYWYQQSLDQGLQFLIQYYNGEERAKGNILERFSAQQFPDLHSELNLSSLELGDSALYFCASSVAPAYEQYFGPGTRLTVT.

The genes are TRBV7-9 and TRBJ2-2; 10 bases fit TRBD2. V shed 8 bases and J 2 bases; nucleotides not matched to a gene: 5. This CDR3 contains 15 residues. Germline V gene sequence: CDR1 SEHNR, CDR2 FQNEAQ (reference sequence). Here the CDR3 reads CASALAGGNTGELFF. In DNA form, the CDR3 reads TGTGCCAGCGCCTTAGCGGGAGGAAACACCGGGGAGCTGTTTTTT.

The sample holds many counts of this clonotype. The chain has TRBV28 and TRBJ2-5, with 8 bases that match TRBD2. This CDR3 is built from 14 residues. CDR1 is MDHEN, CDR2 SYDVKM, per germline. Trimming at V came to 2 bases and at J to 7 bases, leaving 6 bases not matched to a gene. Here the CDR3 DNA reads TGTGCCAGCAGTTTACAGCGGGAGAGGGGGACCCAGTACTTC. Translating it yields CASSLQRERGTQYF.

The chain joins TRBV18 to TRBJ2-7; D possibly corresponds to TRBD2 (6 bases). Trimming stripped 3 bases from V and 3 bases from J, with 18 bases between. In germline, CDR1 is KGHSH, CDR2 LQKENI. The CDR3 has 16 amino acids. The CDR3 spells CASSPFFSPGDYEQYF. The CDR3 DNA is TGTGCCAGCTCACCTTTTTTTTCGCCGGGGGACTACGAGCAGTACTTC. The variable domain in full, with the rest retrieved from reference TRBV18 and TRBJ2-7, is NAGVMQNPRHLVRRRGQEARLRCSPMKGHSHVYWYRQLPEEGLKFMVYLQKENIIDESGMPKERFSAEFPKEGPSILRIQQVVRGDSAAYFCASSPFFSPGDYEQYFGPGTRLTVT.

This chain connects TRBV30 to TRBJ1-1; D is perhaps TRBD1 (5 bases). Germline V gene lookup returns CDR1 GTSNPN and CDR2 SVGIG (reference sequence). CDR3 length: 14 amino acids. Between the trimmed V and J ends, which lost 2 bases and 7 bases, there was a span of 17 bases. CDR3 protein: CAWSRGWAEVEAFF. CDR3 DNA: TGTGCCTGGAGTCGGGGGTGGGCTGAAGTTGAAGCTTTCTTT.

This clonotype was seen ten or more times. The chain has TRBV18 and TRBJ2-7; 8 bases are a match to TRBD2. Germline CDR1 KGHSH, CDR2 LQKENI. The CDR3 extends over 13 amino acids. J was trimmed by 2 bases and V by 4 bases; bases with no gene match: 1. The CDR3 protein is CASSQLAAYEQYF. CDR3 in DNA: TGTGCCAGCTCACAACTAGCGGCCTACGAGCAGTACTTC.

V and J are TRBV5-4 and TRBJ1-2; weak D call: TRBD1 (5 bases). CDR3 size: 15 residues. The V end lost 2 bases, the J end lost 2 bases, and 13 bases lay between the germline ends. Germline CDR1 SGHNT, CDR2 YYREEE (reference sequence). In DNA, the CDR3 is TGTGCCAGCAGCTTTCATGGGGGATCAAACTATGGCTACACCTTC. Residues: CASSFHGGSNYGYTF.

In this sample, this clonotype turned up a few times. The genes are TRBV24-1 and TRBJ2-3, with D possibly matching TRBD2 (6 bases). The CDR3 has 15 amino acids. The ends were cut back, 1 base at V and 0 bases at J, with 7 bases in the middle. Germline V gene sequence: CDR1 KGHDR, CDR2 SFDVKD. The CDR3 loop is CATSDFAGSTDTQYF. Here the CDR3 DNA reads TGTGCCACCAGTGATTTTGCGGGGAGCACAGATACGCAGTATTTT.

The V call is TRBV2, the J call TRBJ2-4, with 12 positions matching TRBD2. This CDR3 has 15 amino acids. Germline lookup yields CDR1 SNHLY and CDR2 FYNNEI. The ends lost 10 bases at V and 6 bases at J; junction bases unmatched: 10. The CDR3 nucleotides read TGTGCCATCCTACTAGCGGGAGGCGATGGAAACATTCAGTACTTC. It encodes CAILLAGGDGNIQYF.

V gene TRBV10-3 combines with J gene TRBJ1-1, with D hard to call. The ends were cut back, 0 bases at V and 0 bases at J, with 8 bases in the middle. The CDR3 is made up of 15 amino acids. Germline lookup yields CDR1 ENHRY and CDR2 SYGVKD. CDR3 coding DNA: TGTGCCATCAGTGAGTCTGCCGGAATGAACACTGAAGCTTTCTTT. Translated: CAISESAGMNTEAFF.

This chain joins TRBV11-3 and TRBJ2-3; 7 bases agree with TRBD2. From germline, CDR1 is SGHNT and CDR2 YENEEA. With V trimmed by 5 bases and J by 2 bases, 7 bases remained unmatched. The CDR3 extends over 15 amino acids. This CDR3 reads CASSPGGGPTDTQYF. CDR3 DNA sequence: TGTGCCAGCAGCCCCGGGGGAGGGCCCACAGATACGCAGTATTTT.

This clonotype was seen a handful of times. V usage is TRBV5-1 and J usage is TRBJ2-5, with a tentative D call TRBD2 (5 bases). Trimming stripped 0 bases from V and 2 bases from J, with 14 bases between. CDR1 is SGHRS, CDR2 YFSETQ, per germline. CDR3 length: 16 residues. CDR3 loop: CASSLGSGVQQETQYF. The CDR3 DNA follows: TGCGCCAGCAGCTTGGGGTCCGGGGTTCAACAAGAGACCCAGTACTTC.

J is TRBJ1-4 and V is TRBV4-2; D gene unclear. Germline-derived CDR1 and CDR2 are LGHNA and YNFKEQ. The length of the CDR3 is 16 residues. Deletions cut 0 bases from V and 6 bases from J, with 14 bases between. CDR3 in amino acids: CASSQEVAGLHEKLFF. For the CDR3, the DNA is TGTGCCAGCAGCCAAGAGGTGGCAGGCCTTCATGAAAAACTGTTTTTT.

The chain carries TRBV12-3 or TRBV12-4 and TRBJ1-2; 9 nucleotides line up with TRBD1. Trimming took 5 bases from V and 8 from J; bases not matched to a gene: 6. This CDR3 comprises 13 residues. The CDR3 protein is CASSRTGEGGYTF. CDR3 nucleotides: TGTGCCAGCAGTCGGACAGGGGAGGGGGGCTACACCTTC.

This clonotype was picked up a small number of times. The chain joins TRBV6-1 to TRBJ1-2; 9 positions match TRBD1. Trimming removed 10 bases from V and 7 bases from J; junction bases left unmatched: 10. The CDR3 extends over 13 amino acids. Looked up from germline, CDR1 is MNHNS and CDR2 is SASEGT. This CDR3 reads CATSLQGALGYTF. CDR3 nucleotides: TGTGCCACTTCCTTACAGGGGGCCCTTGGCTACACCTTC.

The V call is TRBV5-1, the J call TRBJ2-1, with 13 bases lining up with TRBD2. The CDR3 sequence is 16 residues long. With 2 bases clipped from V and 7 bases from J, the junction kept 6 bases outside the gene matches. From germline, CDR1 is SGHRS and CDR2 YFSETQ. DNA of the CDR3: TGCGCCAGCAGCTTCGGTGGGACTAGCGGGAAGAATGAGCAGTTCTTC. Amino acids: CASSFGGTSGKNEQFF.

This clonotype has ten or more counts. The chain recombines TRBV28 with TRBJ2-3, with 7 positions matching TRBD1. Germline CDR1 is MDHEN and CDR2 is SYDVKM. Losses at the gene ends were 5 bases for V and 3 bases for J; bases not matched to a gene: 5. There are 14 residues in the CDR3. The CDR3 reads CASSRDSWTDTQYF. CDR3 coding DNA: TGTGCCAGCAGTCGGGACAGCTGGACAGATACGCAGTATTTT.